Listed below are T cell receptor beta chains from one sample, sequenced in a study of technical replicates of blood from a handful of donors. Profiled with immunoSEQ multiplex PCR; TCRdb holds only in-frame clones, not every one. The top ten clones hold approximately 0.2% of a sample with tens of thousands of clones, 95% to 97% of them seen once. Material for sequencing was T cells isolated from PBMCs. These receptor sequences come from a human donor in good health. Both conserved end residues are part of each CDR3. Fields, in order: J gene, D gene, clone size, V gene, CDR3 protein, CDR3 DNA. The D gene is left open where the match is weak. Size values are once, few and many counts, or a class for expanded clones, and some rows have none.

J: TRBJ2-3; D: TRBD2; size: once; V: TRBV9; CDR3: CASSVGGTSVPTDTQYF; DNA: TGTGCCAGCAGCGTAGGTGGGACTAGCGTCCCCACAGATACGCAGTATTTT
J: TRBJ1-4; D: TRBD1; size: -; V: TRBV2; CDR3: CASSEAVGGVIF; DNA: TGTGCCAGCAGTGAAGCTGTAGGGGGCGTAATTTTT
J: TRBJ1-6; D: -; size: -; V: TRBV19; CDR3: CASSIYGSSPLHF; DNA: TGTGCCAGTAGTATATATGGGAGTTCACCCCTCCACTTT
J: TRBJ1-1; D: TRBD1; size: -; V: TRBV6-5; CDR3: CASSTGGLITEAFF; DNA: TGTGCCAGCAGTACAGGGGGTCTGATCACTGAAGCTTTCTTT
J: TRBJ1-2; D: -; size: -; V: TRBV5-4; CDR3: CASSLDGGNYGYTF; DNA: TGTGCCAGCAGCTTGGACGGCGGTAACTATGGCTACACCTTC
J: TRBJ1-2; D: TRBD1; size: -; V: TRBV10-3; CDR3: CAISTDRVDSGGYTF; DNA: TGTGCCATCAGTACGGACAGGGTCGACTCCGGCGGCTACACCTTC
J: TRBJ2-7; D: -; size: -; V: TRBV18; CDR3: CASSPLTRGHEQYF; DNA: TGTGCCAGCTCACCTCTCACCAGGGGCCACGAGCAGTACTTC
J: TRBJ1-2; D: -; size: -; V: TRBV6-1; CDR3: CASILEGGVGGYTF; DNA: -
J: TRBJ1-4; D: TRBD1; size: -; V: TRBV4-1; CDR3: CASSQSGTGPEKLFF; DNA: TGCGCCAGCAGCCAAAGTGGGACAGGGCCTGAAAAACTGTTTTTT
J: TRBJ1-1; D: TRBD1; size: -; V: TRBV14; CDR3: CASSHLTGSEAFF; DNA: TGTGCCAGCAGCCATCTGACAGGGTCTGAAGCTTTCTTT
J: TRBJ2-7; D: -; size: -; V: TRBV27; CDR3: CASSFQGGGEQYF; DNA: TGTGCCAGCAGTTTTCAGGGAGGAGGCGAGCAGTACTTC
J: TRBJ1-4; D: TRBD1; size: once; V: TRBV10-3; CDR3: CAISGQGEFEKLFF; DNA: TGTGCCATCAGTGGACAGGGTGAATTTGAAAAACTGTTTTTT
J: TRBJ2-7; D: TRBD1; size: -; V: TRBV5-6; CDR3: CATRRTGRSYEQYF; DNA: TGTGCCACCCGAAGGACAGGGCGTTCCTACGAGCAGTACTTC
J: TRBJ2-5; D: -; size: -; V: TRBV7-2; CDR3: CASSLSGGLETQYF; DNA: TGTGCCAGCAGCTTATCTGGGGGCCTAGAGACCCAGTACTTC
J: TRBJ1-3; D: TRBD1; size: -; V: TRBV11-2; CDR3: CASSSRPGQSSGNTIYF; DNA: TGTGCCAGCAGCTCCAGACCGGGACAGAGCTCTGGAAACACCATATATTTT
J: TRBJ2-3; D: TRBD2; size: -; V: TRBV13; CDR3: CASTRLAGVTDTQYF; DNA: TGTGCCAGCACCCGACTAGCGGGGGTCACAGATACGCAGTATTTT
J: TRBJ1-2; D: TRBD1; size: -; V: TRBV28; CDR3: CASSLGTVLGGYTF; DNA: TGTGCCAGCAGTTTGGGGACAGTGCTTGGCGGCTACACCTTC
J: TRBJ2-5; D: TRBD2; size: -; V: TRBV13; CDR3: CASSRLADQETQYF; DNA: TGTGCCAGCAGTCGACTAGCGGACCAAGAGACCCAGTACTTC
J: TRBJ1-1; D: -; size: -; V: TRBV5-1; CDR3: CASSYDGVEAFF; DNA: TGCGCCAGCAGCTACGACGGGGTTGAAGCTTTCTTT
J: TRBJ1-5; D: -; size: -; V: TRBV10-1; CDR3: CASSDDPLGGNQPQHF; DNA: TGCGCCAGCAGTGATGACCCCTTGGGCGGCAATCAGCCCCAGCATTTT
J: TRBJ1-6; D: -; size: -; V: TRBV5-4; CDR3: CASSLEGVYNSPLHF; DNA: TGTGCCAGCAGCTTAGAGGGGGTCTATAATTCACCCCTCCACTTT
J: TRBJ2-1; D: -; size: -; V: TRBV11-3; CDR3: CASSKIRGGEQFF; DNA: TGTGCCAGCAGCAAAATCCGAGGAGGTGAGCAGTTCTTC
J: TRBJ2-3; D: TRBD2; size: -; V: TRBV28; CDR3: CASSLGLSGGTDTQYF; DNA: TGTGCCAGCAGTTTAGGCCTTAGCGGGGGCACAGATACGCAGTATTTT
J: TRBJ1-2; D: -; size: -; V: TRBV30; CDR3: CAWSVGGYGYTF; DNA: TGTGCCTGGAGTGTAGGCGGCTATGGCTACACCTTC
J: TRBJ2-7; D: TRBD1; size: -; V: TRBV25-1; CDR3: CASSGGQGFYEQYF; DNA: TGTGCCAGCAGTGGGGGACAGGGGTTCTACGAGCAGTACTTC
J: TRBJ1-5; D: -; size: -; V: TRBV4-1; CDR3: CASSQIRDQPQHF; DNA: TGCGCCAGCAGCCAAATCCGGGATCAGCCCCAGCATTTT
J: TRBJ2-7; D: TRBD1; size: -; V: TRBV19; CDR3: CASSISGTAKYEQYF; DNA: TGTGCCAGTAGTATATCCGGGACAGCCAAATACGAGCAGTACTTC
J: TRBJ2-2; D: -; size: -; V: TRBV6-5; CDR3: CASSYSRTGELFF; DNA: TGTGCCAGCAGTTACTCACGGACCGGGGAGCTGTTTTTT
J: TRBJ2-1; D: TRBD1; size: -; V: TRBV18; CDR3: CASSPRVQGVSNEQFF; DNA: TGTGCCAGCTCACCACGAGTACAGGGGGTTAGCAATGAGCAGTTCTTC
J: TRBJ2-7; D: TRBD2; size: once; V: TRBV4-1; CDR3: CASSQARLAGRSYEQYF; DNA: TGCGCCAGCAGCCAGGCTCGTCTAGCGGGAAGGTCCTACGAGCAGTACTTC
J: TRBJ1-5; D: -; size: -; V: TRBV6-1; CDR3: CASSDVSNQPQHF; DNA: TGTGCCAGCAGTGACGTTAGCAATCAGCCCCAGCATTTT
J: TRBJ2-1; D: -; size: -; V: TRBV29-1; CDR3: CSVNRGGYNEQFF; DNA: TGCAGCGTTAACAGGGGGGGATACAATGAGCAGTTCTTC